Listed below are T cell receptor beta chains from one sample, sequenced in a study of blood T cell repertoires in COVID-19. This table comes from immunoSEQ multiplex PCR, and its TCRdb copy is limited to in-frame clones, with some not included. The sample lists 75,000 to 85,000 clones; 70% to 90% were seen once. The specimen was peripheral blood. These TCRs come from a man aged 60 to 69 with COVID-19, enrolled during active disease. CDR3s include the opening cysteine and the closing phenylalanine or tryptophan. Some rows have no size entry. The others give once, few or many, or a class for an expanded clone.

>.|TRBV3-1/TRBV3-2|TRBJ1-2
CASSLSVATRGYTF
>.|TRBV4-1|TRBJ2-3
CASSQGLAGLTDTQYF
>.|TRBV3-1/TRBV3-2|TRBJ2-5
CASSQDLAGTGTQYF
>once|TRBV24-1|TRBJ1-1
CATSDPRQAGTEAFF
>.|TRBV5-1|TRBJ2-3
CASSIRTDRSDTQYF
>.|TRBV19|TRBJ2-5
CASSSTGLAGGQETQYF
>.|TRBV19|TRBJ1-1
CASNQAGGSTEAFF
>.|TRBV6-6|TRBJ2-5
CASSYIGGEQETQYF
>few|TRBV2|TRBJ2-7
CASSRTVYEQYF
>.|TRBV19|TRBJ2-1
CASSIDGGSRDNEQFF
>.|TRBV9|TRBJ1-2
CASSLGQSYGYTF
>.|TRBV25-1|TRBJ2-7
CASTSDSSLNEQYF
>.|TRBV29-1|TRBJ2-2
CSVDRNSGTGELFF
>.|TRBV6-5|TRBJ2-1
CASSRQGVYNEQFF
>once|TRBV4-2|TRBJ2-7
CASSQNGEVSYF
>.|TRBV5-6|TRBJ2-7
CASSLSFRGSTYEQYF
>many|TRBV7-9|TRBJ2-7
CASRREGEQYF
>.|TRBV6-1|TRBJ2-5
CASSDGTSGDVETQYF
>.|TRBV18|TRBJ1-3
CASSPGTGSGNTIYF
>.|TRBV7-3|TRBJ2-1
CASSLTSESYNEQFF
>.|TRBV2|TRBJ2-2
CASRAPNNAGELFF
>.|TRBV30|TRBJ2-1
CAWSVINEQFF
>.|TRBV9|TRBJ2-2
CASSVVDINTGELFF
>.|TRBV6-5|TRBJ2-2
CASSYSRYTGELFF
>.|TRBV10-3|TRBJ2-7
CAISEPGTGGGYEQYF
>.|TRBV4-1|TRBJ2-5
CASSQFGGETQYF
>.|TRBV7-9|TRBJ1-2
CASSPNLRTAPYGYTF
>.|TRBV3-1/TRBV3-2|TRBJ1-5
CASSRTGAGNQPQHF
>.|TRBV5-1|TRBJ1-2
CASSQHRDSNYGYTF
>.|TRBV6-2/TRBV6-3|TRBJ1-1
CASSSPGRGNTEAFF
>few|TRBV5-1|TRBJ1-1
CASSVGLATEAFF
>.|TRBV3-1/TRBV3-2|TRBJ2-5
CASSLGTSGRGETQYF
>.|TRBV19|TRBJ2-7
CASSSPQGWTQYF
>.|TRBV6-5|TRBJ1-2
CASSYSRQLEGYTF
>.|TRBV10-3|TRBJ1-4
CAISPYGGGGEEKLFF
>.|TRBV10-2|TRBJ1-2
CASTGTLYGYTF
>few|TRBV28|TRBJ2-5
CASSFELIGGKAKETQYF
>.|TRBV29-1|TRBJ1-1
CSAQNGQNTEAFF
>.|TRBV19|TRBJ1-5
CASSIDLSGQPQHF
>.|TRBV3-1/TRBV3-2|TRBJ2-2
CASHSQGWTGELFF
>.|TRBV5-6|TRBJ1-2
CASSLGSILGYTF
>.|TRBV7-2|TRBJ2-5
CASSLTSLRETQYF
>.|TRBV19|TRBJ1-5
CASSIFQNQPQHF
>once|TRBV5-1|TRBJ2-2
CASQGANTGELFF
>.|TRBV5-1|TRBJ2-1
CASSLSSTGQFF
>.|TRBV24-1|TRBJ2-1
CATSDSSLTGGVNEQFF
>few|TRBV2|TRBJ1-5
CASQGTDSNQPQHF
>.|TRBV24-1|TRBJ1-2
CATSSPAEGYTF
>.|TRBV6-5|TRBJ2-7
CASDRAPHEQYF
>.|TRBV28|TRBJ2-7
CASSSQGVPHYEQYF
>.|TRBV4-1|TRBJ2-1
CASSRGRGAGRNEQFF
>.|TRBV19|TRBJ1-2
CASKRGPLLDGYTF
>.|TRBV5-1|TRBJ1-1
CASSFGTGSTEAFF
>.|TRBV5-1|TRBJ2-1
CASSPKTTGTFNNEQFF